This T cell receptor (beta chain) was retrieved from a study of shared clonotypes between healthy human individuals. Overall study results and limits: In this cohort, only blood was sampled, and tissue repertoires likely differ.

Worth noting for this clone: Its cognate antigen is unknown.

Sequencing used immunoSEQ multiplex PCR; TCRdb keeps in-frame clones, though not all of them. Among 1.5 million to 2.5 million clones, approximately 94% were seen once, and the ten largest hold approximately 1%. Only CD45RO-negative cells positively selected for CCR7 counted as naive CD8 cells, so terminally differentiated effector memory CD45RA+ cells were excluded. The CDR3 extends over 14 amino acids. Germline CDR1 and CDR2: SGHAT and FQNNGV. The rearrangement uses TRBV11-2 and TRBJ2-5; the D is unclear. The DNA matches TRBJ2-7 better at its end, which makes the J call doubtful. The TCR was taken from a young man in good health. The sample comprised naive CD8+ T cells sorted from blood. CDR3 bases: TGTGCCAGCAGCTCCTTCCCGGCGGCCTACGAGCAGTACTTC. Encoded protein: CASSSFPAAYEQYF.